Below are 2 T cell receptor beta chains sequenced from a single sample in a study of cytomegalovirus exposure and HLA in healthy donors. Both 60 Vbeta primers and 13 Jbeta primers went into the PCR. This table comes from immunoSEQ multiplex PCR, and its TCRdb copy is limited to in-frame clones, with some not included. The sample lists fewer than 100,000 clones, under 80% occurring once. The sample taken for sequencing was PBMCs. These receptors were obtained from a man aged 35-49 years in good health and CMV-seropositive.

The DNA for the CDR3 is TGTGCCAGCAAGCCCCGGGGTGGAGCTTTCTTT. Its translation: CASKPRGGAFF. The chain joins TRBV2 to TRBJ1-1, with D hard to call. This CDR3 has 11 amino acids. V lost 7 bases to trimming and J lost 10 bases, with 13 bases between them. The germline gives CDR1 SNHLY, CDR2 FYNNEI.

J is TRBJ2-1 and V is TRBV19; a weak D match, TRBD1 (7 bases). This CDR3 has 16 amino acids. V was pared by 3 bases and J by 7 bases, with 19 bases between. Germline V gene data show CDR1 as LNHDA and CDR2 as SQIVND (reference sequence). This CDR3 is CASSIHPLTGRNEQFF. The CDR3 coding sequence is TGTGCCAGTAGTATCCACCCCTTGACAGGGAGGAATGAGCAGTTCTTC.